This T cell receptor (beta chain) was found in a study of OX40 agonist ivuxolimab in advanced cancers. Background on the study: Three individuals attained partial responses, comprising one hepatocellular carcinoma case and two cutaneous melanoma cases.

The CDR3 runs to 15 residues. Germline CDR1 and CDR2: PRHDT and FYEKMQ (reference sequence). Trimming removed 2 bases from V and 5 bases from J; junction bases left unmatched: 2. With baseline, cycle 4 day 1, and cycle 7 day 1 as timepoints, blood was sampled. TCRdb keeps only in-frame clones here, not all; method: immunoSEQ multiplex PCR. This table holds tens of thousands of clones, roughly four fifths found once. The source material was CD4+ or CD8+ T cells sorted from blood, sampled in a trial of the OX40 agonist ivuxolimab. This chain links TRBV13 with TRBJ2-3; 12 bases are a match to TRBD2. This clonotype was sampled from an adult with an advanced solid tumor such as melanoma, head and neck, liver or kidney cancer. This CDR3 reads CASSLRTSGVDTQYF. In DNA form, the CDR3 reads TGTGCCAGCAGCTTAAGGACTAGCGGGGTAGATACGCAGTATTTT.